Below are 5 T cell receptor beta chains sequenced from a single sample in a study of OX40 agonist ivuxolimab in advanced cancers. Profiled with immunoSEQ multiplex PCR; TCRdb holds only in-frame clones, not every one. The data contain 100,000 to 110,000 clones, roughly 90% of them seen just once; the ten biggest clones take up approximately 0.58%. The sample consisted of CD4+ or CD8+ T cells sorted from blood, taken in a trial of the OX40 agonist ivuxolimab. The receptors were sampled from an adult with an advanced solid tumor such as melanoma, head and neck, liver or kidney cancer.

This clone was found a few times. The chain uses TRBV7-8 and TRBJ1-1; 7 nucleotides line up with TRBD1. Germline CDR1 SGHVS, CDR2 FQNEAQ. The V and J ends lost 5 bases and 7 bases, in that order; junction bases with no gene match: 13. CDR3 length equals 15 residues. This CDR3 is CASSTQGTALLEAFF. CDR3 nucleotides: TGTGCCAGCAGCACACAAGGGACAGCCCTCCTTGAAGCTTTCTTT.

This clone was seen a single time. This chain's CDR3 is CASSLRASTGELFF. CDR3 sequence (DNA): TGTGCCAGCAGCTTAAGGGCGTCCACCGGGGAGCTGTTTTTT. This sequence joins TRBV7-3 and TRBJ2-2; D remains unclear. This CDR3 contains 14 residues. Trimming stripped 1 base from V and 4 bases from J, with 7 bases between. Per germline, CDR1 SGHTA and CDR2 FQGTGA.

This sequence joins TRBV6-1 and TRBJ2-7; TRBD1 matches 9 bases. The CDR3 spans 14 residues. V trimming: 2 bases; J trimming: 3 bases; junction bases outside the gene matches: 2. Germline values: CDR1 MNHNS, CDR2 SASEGT. The CDR3 region is CASSERTGVYEQYF. The CDR3 DNA is TGTGCCAGCAGTGAAAGGACAGGGGTCTACGAGCAGTACTTC.

J is TRBJ2-1 and V is TRBV29-1; 9 nucleotides agree with TRBD2. V lost 3 bases, J lost 9 bases, and 9 bases stayed unmatched. In germline, CDR1 is SQVTM, CDR2 ANQGSEA. This CDR3 has 14 residues. The CDR3, as DNA: TGCAGCGTTGAGGCCGGGACTAGCTTCGGTGAGCAGTTCTTC. Protein sequence: CSVEAGTSFGEQFF.

The V call is TRBV7-8, the J call TRBJ2-5; D gene ambiguous. The CDR3 runs to 11 residues. Germline CDR1 reads SGHVS; CDR2 reads FQNEAQ. Trimming pared 2 bases from V and 3 bases from J, leaving 1 base between. The CDR3, as DNA: TGTGCCAGCAGCTTAAAAGAGACCCAGTACTTC. It yields the protein CASSLKETQYF.